This T cell receptor (beta chain) was sequenced for a study of tumor-infiltrating lymphocytes in primary liver carcinoma. Scientists recovered RNA and DNA together from approximately 20-30 mg of unsorted bulk tissue. Treatment of the patients' primary liver carcinoma consisted of surgical resection. CDR1 and CDR2 from the germline V gene are SQVTM and ANQGSEA. There are 11 residues in the CDR3. TCR beta cDNA came from about 450 ng total RNA, primed with a constant-region primer. Employing slightly modified ARM-PCR, three nested multiplex PCR rounds were run, and these gave rise to the TCR beta libraries. A C-beta reverse primer was combined with TRBV1-TRBV30 forward primers in the first two PCR rounds, and each round had approximately 9 cycles. MiXCR, applied by TCRdb to the multiplex PCR reads, yields one record per CDR3 protein. The sample yields 65,000 to 80,000 distinct CDR3 sequences, 55% to 75% seen once.

Study outcomes and limitations: Tumor-adjacent and tumor-blood pairs displayed less overlap than did pairs of tumor regions. Only about 7-24% of top clones showed up in all five tumor regions.

Details on this clonotype: What it recognizes is unknown. The junction departs from the called germline gene at one end, perhaps through a read error.

The sequenced material came from liver tumor tissue from sampling region 4. Subset meaning: tumor region T4, right-lateral pole. V and J are TRBV29-1 and TRBJ2-1; D is perhaps TRBD1 (6 bases). The TCR comes from a man between 35 and 55 years old with primary liver carcinoma and hepatitis B virus infection. The CDR3 DNA reads as TGCATCGTTGGACTCCTCCAGGGGCAGTTCTTT. Its translation is CIVGLLQGQFF.